This is a list of T cell receptor beta chains from one sample in a study of cytomegalovirus exposure and HLA in healthy donors. Sequenced by immunoSEQ multiplex PCR; TCRdb stores in-frame clones only, minus some. The profile covers about 150,000 clones, with nearly 10% appearing a single time and roughly 1.9% taken by the ten largest. Sample: PBMCs. These receptors all stem from a man aged 50 to 59 in good health and CMV-seronegative. Each CDR3 is given with its conserved first and last residue. A D gene is named only where the DNA matches it firmly. The size field is filled for only some rows; it gives once, few, many or a size class.

v_gene: TRBV19
d_gene: .
j_gene: TRBJ2-7
abundance: .
CDR3nt: TGTGCCAGTAGTATAGAGGCCAATTCGGGCTACGAGCAGTACTTC
CDR3aa: CASSIEANSGYEQYF

v_gene: TRBV5-1
d_gene: .
j_gene: TRBJ2-3
abundance: few
CDR3nt: TGCGCCAGCAGCCCATCTTTCTCCGACTTCACAGATACGCAGTATTTT
CDR3aa: CASSPSFSDFTDTQYF

v_gene: TRBV9
d_gene: .
j_gene: TRBJ1-1
abundance: few
CDR3nt: TGTGCCAGCAGCGTAGGGGGGCAGGGCGCGAACACTGAAGCTTTCTTT
CDR3aa: CASSVGGQGANTEAFF

v_gene: TRBV6-4
d_gene: TRBD1
j_gene: TRBJ2-7
abundance: few
CDR3nt: TGTGCCAGCAGGGGGGACAGGGGGCATTACGAGCAGTACTTC
CDR3aa: CASRGDRGHYEQYF

v_gene: TRBV7-8
d_gene: .
j_gene: TRBJ1-4
abundance: few
CDR3nt: TGTGCCAGCAGCTTCAACAGGGAAAAACTGTTTTTT
CDR3aa: CASSFNREKLFF

v_gene: TRBV6-5
d_gene: .
j_gene: TRBJ2-3
abundance: .
CDR3nt: TGTGCCAGCAGCCCCCCGGGTACAGATACGCAGTATTTT
CDR3aa: CASSPPGTDTQYF

v_gene: TRBV30
d_gene: .
j_gene: TRBJ2-1
abundance: .
CDR3nt: TGTGCCTGTTTGAGCGGCGCGAGGAGATACTACAATGAGCAGTTCTTC
CDR3aa: CACLSGARRYYNEQFF

v_gene: TRBV16
d_gene: .
j_gene: TRBJ2-2
abundance: .
CDR3nt: TGTGCCAGCAGCCAAGCCGTTGTCGGCACCGGGGAGCTGTTTTTT
CDR3aa: CASSQAVVGTGELFF

v_gene: TRBV29-1
d_gene: .
j_gene: TRBJ1-3
abundance: .
CDR3nt: TGCAGCGTGGGGGCCGCTGGAAACACCATATATTTT
CDR3aa: CSVGAAGNTIYF

v_gene: TRBV29-1
d_gene: TRBD1
j_gene: TRBJ2-1
abundance: .
CDR3nt: TGCAGCGTAGGGACAGGACGGGATGAGCAGTTCTTC
CDR3aa: CSVGTGRDEQFF

v_gene: TRBV30
d_gene: .
j_gene: TRBJ1-1
abundance: few
CDR3nt: TGTGCCTGGAGTGTACCGGGGGTAAGCCAGAACACTGAAGCTTTCTTT
CDR3aa: CAWSVPGVSQNTEAFF

v_gene: TRBV29-1
d_gene: TRBD2
j_gene: TRBJ2-7
abundance: .
CDR3nt: TGCAGCGTTGATGTGCGGGAGAGCTCCTACGAGCAGTACTTC
CDR3aa: CSVDVRESSYEQYF

v_gene: TRBV10-1
d_gene: TRBD2
j_gene: TRBJ2-1
abundance: .
CDR3nt: TGCGCCAGCAGTGAGGCTAGCGGGGGGAATGAGCAGTTCTTC
CDR3aa: CASSEASGGNEQFF

v_gene: TRBV2
d_gene: TRBD1
j_gene: TRBJ2-3
abundance: .
CDR3nt: TGTGCCAGCAGGGCCCAGTGGACAGGGGTGGCAGATACGCAGTATTTT
CDR3aa: CASRAQWTGVADTQYF

v_gene: TRBV5-4
d_gene: .
j_gene: TRBJ1-2
abundance: few
CDR3nt: TGTGCCAGCAGCTTGGACCCGGACTCCACTAACTATGGCTACACCTTC
CDR3aa: CASSLDPDSTNYGYTF

v_gene: TRBV7-9
d_gene: .
j_gene: TRBJ1-4
abundance: few
CDR3nt: TGTGCCAGCAGCCACAACAGGGTAAAGGGTAATGAAAAACTGTTTTTT
CDR3aa: CASSHNRVKGNEKLFF

v_gene: TRBV5-6
d_gene: .
j_gene: TRBJ2-5
abundance: few
CDR3nt: TGTGCCAGCAGCTGGGGGGACTTCTCAGGGACCCAGTACTTC
CDR3aa: CASSWGDFSGTQYF

v_gene: TRBV29-1
d_gene: TRBD1
j_gene: TRBJ2-4
abundance: few
CDR3nt: TGCAGCGTTAGGGACAGGGAAGGAAACATTCAGTACTTC
CDR3aa: CSVRDREGNIQYF

v_gene: TRBV6-5
d_gene: .
j_gene: TRBJ1-2
abundance: few
CDR3nt: TGTGCCAGCAGTCTCGGGACATACTATGGCTACACCTTC
CDR3aa: CASSLGTYYGYTF

v_gene: TRBV30
d_gene: TRBD2
j_gene: TRBJ2-1
abundance: .
CDR3nt: TGTGCCTGGAGTGTAGGACTAGCGGGGACCTACAATGAGCAGTTCTTC
CDR3aa: CAWSVGLAGTYNEQFF

v_gene: TRBV12-5
d_gene: .
j_gene: TRBJ2-1
abundance: .
CDR3nt: TGTGCTAGTGGTTTGCAACAGGGATACTACAATGAGCAGTTCTTC
CDR3aa: CASGLQQGYYNEQFF

v_gene: TRBV7-9
d_gene: TRBD1
j_gene: TRBJ1-1
abundance: few
CDR3nt: TGTGCCAGCAGCTTATCAGGGGGCTACACTGAAGCTTTCTTT
CDR3aa: CASSLSGGYTEAFF

v_gene: TRBV11-1
d_gene: .
j_gene: TRBJ1-1
abundance: few
CDR3nt: TGTGCCAGCAGCTTAGGCGGGAACACTGAAGCTTTCTTT
CDR3aa: CASSLGGNTEAFF

v_gene: TRBV6-5
d_gene: .
j_gene: TRBJ2-2
abundance: .
CDR3nt: TGTGCCAGCAGTTACTCCCTCCTGACCGGGGAGCTGTTTTTT
CDR3aa: CASSYSLLTGELFF

v_gene: TRBV2
d_gene: TRBD1
j_gene: TRBJ1-3
abundance: .
CDR3nt: TGTGCCAGCAGTCTTGGACAGGGGGGACATTTT
CDR3aa: CASSLGQGGHF

v_gene: TRBV5-1
d_gene: TRBD1
j_gene: TRBJ2-7
abundance: few
CDR3nt: TGCGCCAGCAGCTCGGGACAGCCCTACGAGCAGTACTTC
CDR3aa: CASSSGQPYEQYF

v_gene: TRBV19
d_gene: TRBD1
j_gene: TRBJ2-5
abundance: few
CDR3nt: TGTGCCAGTAGTATATCAGGGGGCCGAACAAAAGAGACCCAGTACTTC
CDR3aa: CASSISGGRTKETQYF

v_gene: TRBV30
d_gene: .
j_gene: TRBJ1-3
abundance: few
CDR3nt: TGTGCCTGGAGTGGCGAGTTAAACACCATATATTTT
CDR3aa: CAWSGELNTIYF

v_gene: TRBV18
d_gene: TRBD2
j_gene: TRBJ2-1
abundance: .
CDR3nt: TGTGCCAGCTCACCAGCGGGACTATTGCACAATGAGCAGTTCTTC
CDR3aa: CASSPAGLLHNEQFF

v_gene: TRBV5-1
d_gene: .
j_gene: TRBJ1-1
abundance: few
CDR3nt: TGCGCCAGCAGCCGGGTTGGTGGGAACACTGAAGCTTTCTTT
CDR3aa: CASSRVGGNTEAFF

v_gene: TRBV30
d_gene: TRBD2
j_gene: TRBJ2-1
abundance: few
CDR3nt: TGTGCCTGGGCCGGGACTAGCGCAATAAATGAGCAGTTCTTC
CDR3aa: CAWAGTSAINEQFF

v_gene: TRBV5-1
d_gene: .
j_gene: TRBJ1-5
abundance: .
CDR3nt: TGCGCCAGCAGCTTGGGGGGGGACGTGGGAAGCAATCAGCCCCAGCATTTT
CDR3aa: CASSLGGDVGSNQPQHF

v_gene: TRBV2
d_gene: .
j_gene: TRBJ1-2
abundance: .
CDR3nt: TGTGCCAGCAGCACTTCAACCCTAGGCTATGGCTACACCTTC
CDR3aa: CASSTSTLGYGYTF